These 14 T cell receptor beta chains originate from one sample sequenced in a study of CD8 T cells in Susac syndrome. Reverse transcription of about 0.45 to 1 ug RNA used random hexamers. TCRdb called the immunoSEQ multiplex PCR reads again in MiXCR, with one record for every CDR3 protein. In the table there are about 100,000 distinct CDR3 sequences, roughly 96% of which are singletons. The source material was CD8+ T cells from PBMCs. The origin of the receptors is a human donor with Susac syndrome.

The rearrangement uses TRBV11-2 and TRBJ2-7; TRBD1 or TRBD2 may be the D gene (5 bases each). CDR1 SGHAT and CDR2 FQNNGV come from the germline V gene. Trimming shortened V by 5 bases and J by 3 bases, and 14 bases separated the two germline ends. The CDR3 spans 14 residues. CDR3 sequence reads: CASSPGTTNYEQYF. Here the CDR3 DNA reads TGTGCCAGCAGCCCCGGGACCACGAACTACGAGCAGTACTTC.

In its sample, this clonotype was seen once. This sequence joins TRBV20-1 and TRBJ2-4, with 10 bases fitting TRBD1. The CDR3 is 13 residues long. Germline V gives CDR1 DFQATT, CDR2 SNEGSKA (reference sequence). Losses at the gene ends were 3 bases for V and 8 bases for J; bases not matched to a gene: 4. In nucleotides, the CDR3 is TGCAGTGCTAGGACCGGGACAGGGGACATTCAGTACTTC. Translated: CSARTGTGDIQYF.

This chain's CDR3 is CSVTSGAYNEQFF. The CDR3 nucleotides read TGCAGCGTCACCTCCGGGGCTTACAATGAGCAGTTCTTC. The chain is built from TRBV29-1 and TRBJ2-1; D is perhaps TRBD1 or TRBD2 (5 bases each). The V end was cut by 6 bases, the J end by 4 bases, with 13 bases between. The CDR3 totals 13 residues. Germline lookup yields CDR1 SQVTM and CDR2 ANQGSEA.

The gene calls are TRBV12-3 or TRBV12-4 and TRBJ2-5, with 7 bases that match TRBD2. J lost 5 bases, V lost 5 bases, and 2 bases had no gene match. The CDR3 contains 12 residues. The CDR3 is CASSHSGETQYF. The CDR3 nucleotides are TGTGCCAGCAGTCATAGCGGGGAGACCCAGTACTTC.

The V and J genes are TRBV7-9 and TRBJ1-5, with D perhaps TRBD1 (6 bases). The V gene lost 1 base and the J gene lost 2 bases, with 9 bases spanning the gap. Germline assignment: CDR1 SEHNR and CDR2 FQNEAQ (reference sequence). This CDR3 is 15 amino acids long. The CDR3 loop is CASSLGGRGNQPQHF. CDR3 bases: TGTGCCAGCAGCTTAGGGGGGCGGGGCAATCAGCCCCAGCATTTT. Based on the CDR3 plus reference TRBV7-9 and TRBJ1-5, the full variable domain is DTGVSQNPRHKITKRGQNVTFRCDPISEHNRLYWYRQTLGQGPEFLTYFQNEAQLEKSRLLSDRFSAERPKGSFSTLEIQRTEQGDSAMYLCASSLGGRGNQPQHFGDGTRLSIL.

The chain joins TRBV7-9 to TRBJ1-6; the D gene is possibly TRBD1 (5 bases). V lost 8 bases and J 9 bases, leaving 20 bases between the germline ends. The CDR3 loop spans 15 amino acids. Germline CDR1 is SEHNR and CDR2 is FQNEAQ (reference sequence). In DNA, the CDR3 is TGTGCCAGCGATGGGGGACGTGGGACTGGTTCACCCCTCCACTTT. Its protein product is CASDGGRGTGSPLHF.

In DNA form, the CDR3 reads TGTGCCAGCAGTCGGTTCCAAGTCTCCTACAATGAGCAGTTCTTC. Translating it yields CASSRFQVSYNEQFF. J is TRBJ2-1 and V is TRBV27; the D is unclear. Trimming took 5 bases from V and 0 from J, leaving 11 bases between them. CDR1 MNHEY and CDR2 SMNVEV come from the germline V gene (reference sequence). The CDR3 runs to 15 residues.

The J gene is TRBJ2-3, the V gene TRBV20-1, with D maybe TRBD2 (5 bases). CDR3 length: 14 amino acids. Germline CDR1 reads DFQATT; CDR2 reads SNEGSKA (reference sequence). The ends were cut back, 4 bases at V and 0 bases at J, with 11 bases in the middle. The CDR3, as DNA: TGCAGTGCTACTCAGCTAGCTAGCACAGATACGCAGTATTTT. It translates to CSATQLASTDTQYF.

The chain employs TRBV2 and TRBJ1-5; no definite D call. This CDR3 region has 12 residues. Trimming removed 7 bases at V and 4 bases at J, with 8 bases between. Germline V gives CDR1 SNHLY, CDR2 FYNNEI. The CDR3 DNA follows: TGTGCCAGCATGAACGAGAATCAGCCCCAGCATTTT. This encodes CASMNENQPQHF.

The CDR3 spells CSVRTGGPDEQYF. CDR3 DNA: TGCAGCGTTCGGACAGGGGGCCCAGACGAGCAGTACTTC. V is TRBV29-1 and J is TRBJ2-7; 11 positions agree with TRBD1. This CDR3 has 13 residues. CDR1 SQVTM and CDR2 ANQGSEA come from the germline V gene. V trimming: 5 bases; J trimming: 5 bases; junction bases outside the gene matches: 5.

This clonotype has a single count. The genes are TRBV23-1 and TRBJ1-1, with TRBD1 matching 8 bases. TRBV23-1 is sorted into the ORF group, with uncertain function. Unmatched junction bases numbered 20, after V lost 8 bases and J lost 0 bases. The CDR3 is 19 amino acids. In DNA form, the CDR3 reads TGCGCCAGCGGACCCTACCGGGACAGGAGAACTATTATGAACACTGAAGCTTTCTTT. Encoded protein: CASGPYRDRRTIMNTEAFF.

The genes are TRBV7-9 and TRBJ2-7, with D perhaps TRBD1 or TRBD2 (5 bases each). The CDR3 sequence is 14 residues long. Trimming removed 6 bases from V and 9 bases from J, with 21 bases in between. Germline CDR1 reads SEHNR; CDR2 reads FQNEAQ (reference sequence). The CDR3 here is CASSGTDPEFGQYF. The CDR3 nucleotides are TGTGCCAGCAGTGGGACGGATCCCGAGTTTGGGCAGTACTTC.

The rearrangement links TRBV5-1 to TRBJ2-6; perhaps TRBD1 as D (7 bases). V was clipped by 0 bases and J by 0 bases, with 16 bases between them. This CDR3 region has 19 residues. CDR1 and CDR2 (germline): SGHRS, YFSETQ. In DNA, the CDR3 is TGCGCCAGCAGCTTGGCCTTGGGGGGACAGCGCTCTGGGGCCAACGTCCTGACTTTC. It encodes CASSLALGGQRSGANVLTF. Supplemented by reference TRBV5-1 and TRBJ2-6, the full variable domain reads KAGVTQTPRYLIKTRGQQVTLSCSPISGHRSVSWYQQTPGQGLQFLFEYFSETQRNKGNFPGRFSGRQFSNSRSEMNVSTLELGDSALYLCASSLALGGQRSGANVLTFGAGSRLTVL.

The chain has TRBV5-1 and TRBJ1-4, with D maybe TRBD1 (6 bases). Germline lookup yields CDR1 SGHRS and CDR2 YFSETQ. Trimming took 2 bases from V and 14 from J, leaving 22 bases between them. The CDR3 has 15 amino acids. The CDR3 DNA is TGCGCCAGCAGCTTCACCATTAACAGGGAGAGTGACCTGTTTTTT. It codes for CASSFTINRESDLFF.